One and the same sample provided the 8 T cell receptor beta chains below, sequenced in a study of OX40 agonist ivuxolimab in advanced cancers. Assay used: immunoSEQ multiplex PCR; TCRdb lists only in-frame clones, some missing. The sample records about 66,000 clones, over 80% being singletons. The input for sequencing was CD4+ or CD8+ T cells sorted from blood, taken in a trial of the OX40 agonist ivuxolimab. These receptors came from an adult with an advanced solid tumor such as melanoma, head and neck, liver or kidney cancer.

This chain joins TRBV27 and TRBJ2-1; D unclear. Germline V gene lookup returns CDR1 MNHEY and CDR2 SMNVEV (reference sequence). The CDR3 spans 14 residues. Trimming shortened V by 10 bases and J by 9 bases, and 22 bases separated the two germline ends. CDR3 coding DNA: TGTGCCACGCAAACCGCAAGGAGCGTTGGTGAGCAGTTCTTC. Amino acids: CATQTARSVGEQFF.

This clone was observed a few times. The J gene is TRBJ1-1, the V gene TRBV6-5; D gene uncertain. Between the trimmed V and J ends, which lost 9 bases and 0 bases, there was a span of 5 bases. Germline-derived CDR1 and CDR2 are MNHEY and SVGAGI. The CDR3 covers 11 residues. Here the CDR3 DNA reads TGTGCCAGTAAGATGAACACTGAAGCTTTCTTT. This gives the protein CASKMNTEAFF.

This clone appeared a single time. The CDR3 nucleotides are TGTGCCAGCAGCTTGACTAGCGGGACCTACAATGAGCAGTTCTTC. Its translation: CASSLTSGTYNEQFF. This chain uses TRBV7-9 with TRBJ2-1; 11 nucleotides agree with TRBD2. Germline assignment: CDR1 SEHNR and CDR2 FQNEAQ (reference sequence). The CDR3 is 15 amino acids. The V and J ends lost 3 bases and 2 bases, in that order; junction bases with no gene match: 0.

The V call is TRBV7-8, the J call TRBJ2-3; 9 positions agree with TRBD2. The CDR3 has 15 amino acids. Trimming cost V 8 bases and J 8 bases; bases outside gene matches: 14. The germline gives CDR1 SGHVS, CDR2 FQNEAQ. The CDR3 coding sequence is TGTGCCAGCGCCACCTTAGCGGGGGCTTATGGTACGCAGTATTTT. It encodes CASATLAGAYGTQYF. Variable domain in full (rest from reference TRBV7-8 and TRBJ2-3): GAGVSQSPRYKVAKRGQDVALRCDPISGHVSLFWYQQALGQGPEFLTYFQNEAQLDKSGLPSDRFFAERPEGSVSTLKIQRTQQEDSAVYLCASATLAGAYGTQYFGPGTRLTVL.

The chain recombines TRBV29-1 with TRBJ2-1; the D gene is possibly TRBD2 (6 bases). The germline CDR1 and CDR2 sequences are SQVTM and ANQGSEA. The CDR3 contains 14 residues. V lost 4 bases to trimming and J lost 1 base, with 11 bases between them. The CDR3 DNA follows: TGCAGCGTTGGGGGAGGTACTTCCTACAATGAGCAGTTCTTC. Protein sequence: CSVGGGTSYNEQFF.

The J gene is TRBJ2-3, the V gene TRBV29-1; D could derive from TRBD1 or TRBD2 (6 bases each). Germline loops: CDR1 SQVTM, CDR2 ANQGSEA. The CDR3 is 14 residues long. V dropped 4 bases and J dropped 6 bases, with 17 bases sitting between them. This CDR3 reads CSVGGGSGADTQYF. CDR3 sequence (DNA): TGCAGCGTTGGAGGGGGGAGTGGAGCCGATACGCAGTATTTT.

The genes are TRBV15 and TRBJ2-5, with D possibly matching TRBD2 (6 bases). CDR1 is LNHNV and CDR2 is YYDKDF in the germline V gene (reference sequence). The CDR3 length is 13 residues. With 6 bases removed from V and 9 bases from J, the gap between germline ends came to 17 bases. The CDR3 reads CATRSSGPIAQYF. CDR3 DNA: TGTGCCACCAGGAGTAGCGGTCCAATCGCCCAGTACTTC.

J is TRBJ2-3 and V is TRBV5-1, with 9 nucleotides matching TRBD2. In germline, CDR1 is SGHRS, CDR2 YFSETQ. The CDR3 extends over 16 amino acids. With V trimmed by 0 bases and J by 5 bases, 7 bases remained unmatched. CDR3 sequence (DNA): TGCGCCAGCAGCTTGGTCAAATCTAGCGGGATAGATACGCAGTATTTT. Residues: CASSLVKSSGIDTQYF.